What follows are 5 T cell receptor beta chains derived from one specimen sequenced in a study of cytomegalovirus exposure and HLA in healthy donors. PCR primers comprised 60 Vbeta and 13 Jbeta primers. Method: immunoSEQ multiplex PCR; TCRdb's copy keeps in-frame clones and lacks some. The sample has over 80,000 clones, roughly 76% seen once. Sequences were obtained from PBMCs. Source of these receptors: a man in his forties in good health and CMV-seronegative.

A single count supports this clone. The CDR3 is CASSEQGGLQETQYF. CDR3 nucleotide sequence: TGTGCCAGCAGTGAACAAGGGGGTCTACAAGAGACCCAGTACTTC. V usage is TRBV2 and J usage is TRBJ2-5, with D maybe TRBD1 (6 bases). Per the germline V gene, CDR1 is SNHLY and CDR2 is FYNNEI. The CDR3 length is 15 residues. V dropped 2 bases and J dropped 2 bases, with 12 bases sitting between them.

V gene TRBV13 combines with J gene TRBJ1-2; TRBD1 matches 7 bases. V was clipped by 4 bases and J by 0 bases; unmatched bases: 5. CDR1 is PRHDT and CDR2 is FYEKMQ in the germline V gene (reference sequence). This CDR3 has 15 residues. The CDR3 coding sequence is TGTGCCAGCAGCTCCTGGACAGGTTCTAACTATGGCTACACCTTC. Its translation: CASSSWTGSNYGYTF.

This chain joins TRBV5-4 and TRBJ2-7; TRBD1 aligns across 10 bases. The CDR3 has 13 amino acids. The germline V gene encodes CDR1 SGHNT and CDR2 YYREEE (reference sequence). The junction had 3 bases not matched to a gene; V was cut back by 2 bases and J by 7 bases. CDR3 DNA sequence: TGTGCCAGCAGCTTTGACAGGGGGCAGGAGCAGTACTTC. As protein: CASSFDRGQEQYF.

This clone was found once. The V and J genes are TRBV5-4 and TRBJ2-7; no definite D call. V lost 5 bases, J lost 7 bases, and 19 bases lay in between. Germline V gene lookup returns CDR1 SGHNT and CDR2 YYREEE (reference sequence). This CDR3 comprises 14 residues. The CDR3 DNA follows: TGTGCCAGCAGGACTTCGATGGGTGACGGGGAGCAGTACTTC. Its protein is CASRTSMGDGEQYF.

This clone has only a few counts. The rearrangement links TRBV4-1 to TRBJ1-6; D possibly corresponds to TRBD1 (6 bases). The ends were cut back, 1 base at V and 6 bases at J, with 13 bases in the middle. Per germline, CDR1 MGHRA and CDR2 YSYEKL. The CDR3 contains 16 residues. The CDR3 DNA follows: TGCGCCAGCAGCCAAGCGGTTACAGGGATTAATTCACCCCTCCACTTT. It codes for CASSQAVTGINSPLHF.